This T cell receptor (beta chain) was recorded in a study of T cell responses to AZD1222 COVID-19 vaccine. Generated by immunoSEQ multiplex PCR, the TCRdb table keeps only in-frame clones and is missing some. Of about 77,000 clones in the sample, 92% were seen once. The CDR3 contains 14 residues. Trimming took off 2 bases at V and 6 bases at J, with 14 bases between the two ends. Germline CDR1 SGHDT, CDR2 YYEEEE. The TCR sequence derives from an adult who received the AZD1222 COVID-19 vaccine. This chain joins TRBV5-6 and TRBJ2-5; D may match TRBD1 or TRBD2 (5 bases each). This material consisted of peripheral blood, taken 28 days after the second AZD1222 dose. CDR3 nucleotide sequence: TGTGCCAGCAGCTTTACCCAGGGAGTAAAGACCCAGTACTTC. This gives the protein CASSFTQGVKTQYF. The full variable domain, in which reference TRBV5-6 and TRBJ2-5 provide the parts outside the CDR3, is DAGVTQSPTHLIKTRGQQVTLRCSPKSGHDTVSWYQQALGQGPQFIFQYYEEEERQRGNFPDRFSGHQFPNYSSELNVNALLLGDSALYLCASSFTQGVKTQYFGPGTRLLVL.